This T cell receptor (beta chain) emerged from a study of blood T cell repertoires in COVID-19. Study details: The cDNA or gDNA used as material had been derived from T cells, B-cell-depleted T cells, or PBMCs.

Sequencing was performed with immunoSEQ multiplex PCR; in TCRdb, only in-frame clones are kept and a portion is missing. This table holds 150,000 to 200,000 clones, around 93% found once. CDR1 is LNHDA, CDR2 SQIVND, per germline (reference sequence). V lost 4 bases to trimming and J lost 3 bases, with 12 bases between them. The CDR3 has 14 amino acids. This receptor was taken from a man aged 30 to 45 with COVID-19, enrolled during active disease. The sample consisted of peripheral blood. The chain is built from TRBV19 and TRBJ1-1; possibly TRBD1 for D (5 bases). The DNA for the CDR3 is TGTGCCAGTAGTAGGGGGGTGCGGGACACTGAAGCTTTCTTT. Residues: CASSRGVRDTEAFF.